The source of this T cell receptor beta chain is a study of graft-versus-host responses after intestinal transplantation. As for the study in general: The transplants performed in recipients were multivisceral, liver-intestinal, or isolated intestinal. Anti-thymocyte globulin induction was given to all recipients, followed by tacrolimus and steroids for two to four years. Whole-study findings and limits: Ileal or blood samples showed some GvH clones first, and such clones were also found in recipient marrow.

Sequencing used immunoSEQ multiplex PCR; TCRdb keeps in-frame clones, though not all of them. The data hold over 100,000 clones, with approximately 92% observed a single time. With regard to this clone: Its antigen remains unidentified.

The receptor was derived from a human donor who received an intestinal transplant. The sample consisted of unstimulated CD4+ T cells sorted from spleen or lymph node cells, taken before intestinal transplant.

CDR3 region: CASSYARGPAGELFF. DNA for the CDR3: TGTGCCAGCAGTTACGCAAGGGGCCCAGCCGGGGAGCTGTTTTTT. This chain joins TRBV6-6 and TRBJ2-2; a possible D gene is TRBD1 (5 bases). The germline CDR1 and CDR2 sequences are MNHNY and SVGAGI (reference sequence). Trimming left V 2 bases short and J 6 bases short, with 13 bases between. The CDR3 runs to 15 residues.